The entry below describes one TCR beta chain. Sequenced by immunoSEQ multiplex PCR; TCRdb stores in-frame clones only, minus some. This sample has fewer than 110,000 clones; around 90% occur once, and the top ten carry roughly 4.6%. This sample is drawn from a study of blood T cell repertoires in COVID-19. Study context: The analysed material was cDNA or gDNA that came from T cells, B-cell-depleted T cells, or PBMCs.

With V trimmed by 4 bases and J by 6 bases, 6 bases remained unmatched. The germline CDR1 and CDR2 sequences are SGHTA and FQGNSA. This CDR3 comprises 14 residues. The origin of this receptor is a man aged 40-55 years with active or convalescent COVID-19. Sequenced input: peripheral blood. This chain links TRBV7-2 with TRBJ2-7; 10 bases line up with TRBD2. The chain's CDR3 is CASSSASGRGEQYF. The CDR3 nucleotides are TGTGCCAGCAGCTCGGCTAGCGGGAGAGGCGAGCAGTACTTC.